Following are 18 T cell receptor beta chains from one sample sequenced in a study of human T cells and chemical hapten exposure. Time point denoted: patch test 2, 6 weeks after DPC sensitization. Noted treatment: therapeutic diphenylcyclopropenone sensitization with weekly scalp DPC. TCRdb called the RACE reads again in MiXCR, with one record for every CDR3 protein. The sample gives some 80,000 distinct CDR3 sequences, more than 8.5% of which show up once; 2% to 2.5% is in the top ten. This specimen consisted of whole blood, obtained in connection with sensitization to the hapten diphenylcyclopropenone (DPC). The source is a young woman with alopecia areata. Some clones in this sample may be carry-over from other donors' samples.

This clonotype was counted ten times or more. The chain uses TRBV29-1 and TRBJ2-3, with D hard to call. V was cut by 4 bases and J by 0 bases, with 8 bases left in between. The CDR3 has 13 amino acids. CDR1 is SQVTM and CDR2 is ANQGSEA in the germline V gene. In nucleotides, the CDR3 is TGCAGCGTTGTCGGCGCTAGCACAGATACGCAGTATTTT. Translating it yields CSVVGASTDTQYF.

This clonotype was recorded many times. The gene calls are TRBV4-3 and TRBJ2-3, with D tentatively TRBD1 (5 bases). The CDR3 runs to 13 residues. Germline loops: CDR1 LGHNA, CDR2 YSLEER. The V end lost 4 bases, the J end lost 3 bases, and 8 bases lay between the germline ends. CDR3 sequence (DNA): TGCGCCAGCAGCCCCCAGGGAACAGATACGCAGTATTTT. Amino acid sequence: CASSPQGTDTQYF.

This clonotype was seen repeatedly, ten times or more. The chain joins TRBV5-1 to TRBJ2-3, with D hard to call. Germline V gene data show CDR1 as SGHRS and CDR2 as YFSETQ. The CDR3 contains 12 residues. The V gene lost 3 bases and the J gene lost 6 bases, with 8 bases spanning the gap. The CDR3 protein is CASSSSLDTQYF. The DNA for the CDR3 is TGCGCCAGCAGCTCCTCCCTGGATACGCAGTATTTT. Together with reference TRBV5-1 and TRBJ2-3, the CDR3 gives the full variable domain: KAGVTQTPRYLIKTRGQQVTLSCSPISGHRSVSWYQQTPGQGLQFLFEYFSETQRNKGNFPGRFSGRQFSNSRSEMNVSTLELGDSALYLCASSSSLDTQYFGPGTRLTVL.

In its sample, this clonotype was seen many times. V is TRBV6-2 or TRBV6-3 and J is TRBJ2-7; D gene uncertain. Germline lookup yields CDR1 MNHEY and CDR2 SVGEGT. Between the trimmed V and J ends, which lost 5 bases and 2 bases, there was a span of 4 bases. This CDR3 contains 11 residues. The CDR3, as DNA: TGTGCCAGCAGTCGGGCCTACGAGCAGTACTTC. This gives the protein CASSRAYEQYF.

This clonotype has ten or more counts. The chain employs TRBV29-1 and TRBJ2-5; 11 bases map to TRBD2. Germline V gives CDR1 SQVTM, CDR2 ANQGSEA. Trimming removed 6 bases from V and 1 base from J; junction bases left unmatched: 7. The CDR3 sequence is 15 residues long. For the CDR3, the DNA is TGCAGCGTGCCCACTAGCGGGAGTTTCCAAGAGACCCAGTACTTC. The encoded protein is CSVPTSGSFQETQYF.

This clonotype was detected many times. This chain connects TRBV18 to TRBJ1-6; no clear D. V lost 6 bases to trimming and J lost 5 bases, with 14 bases between them. This CDR3 is 15 amino acids long. Germline V gene sequence: CDR1 KGHSH, CDR2 LQKENI. The DNA of the CDR3 is TGTGCCAGCTCCCCGGGGAATTCCAATAATTCACCCCTCCACTTT. This encodes CASSPGNSNNSPLHF.

This clonotype occurred many times. The DNA for the CDR3 is TGTGCCAGCAGTATAGGGGGGAGCGGCTACACCTTC. Encoded protein: CASSIGGSGYTF. The V and J genes are TRBV12-3 or TRBV12-4 and TRBJ1-2; a weak D match, TRBD1 (6 bases). This CDR3 is built from 12 residues. The ends were cut back, 5 bases at V and 8 bases at J, with 12 bases in the middle.

This chain connects TRBV20-1 to TRBJ1-1; D remains ambiguous. Germline loops: CDR1 DFQATT, CDR2 SNEGSKA (reference sequence). The CDR3 runs to 11 residues. The V and J ends lost 0 bases and 2 bases respectively, with 1 base between them. The CDR3 DNA follows: TGCAGTGCTAGAGATAACACTGAAGCTTTCTTT. It translates to CSARDNTEAFF.

V usage is TRBV10-3 and J usage is TRBJ1-6; unclear D gene. This CDR3 comprises 12 residues. Germline V lookup: CDR1 ENHRY, CDR2 SYGVKD. V was cut by 8 bases and J by 7 bases, with 9 bases left in between. This chain's CDR3 is CAIGPVNSPLHF. CDR3 DNA sequence: TGTGCCATCGGCCCTGTAAATTCACCCCTCCACTTT.

Ten or more counts support this clonotype. The CDR3 DNA reads TGTGCCAGCAGCCAAGATGTACTGGAAGGAAACACCATATATTTT. Protein: CASSQDVLEGNTIYF. The V call is TRBV3-1, the J call TRBJ1-3; the D is unclear. CDR3 length equals 15 residues. The germline V and J ends were trimmed by 0 bases and 4 bases, with 10 bases remaining between them. The germline V gene has CDR1 LGHDT and CDR2 YNNKEL (reference sequence).

The rearrangement uses TRBV28 and TRBJ1-4; D is ambiguous. Germline-derived CDR1 and CDR2 are MDHEN and SYDVKM. V lost 5 bases, J lost 3 bases, and 1 base lay in between. The CDR3 is made up of 11 amino acids. The CDR3 nucleotides read TGTGCCAGCAGTCCTAATGAAAAACTGTTTTTT. Translated, it gives CASSPNEKLFF.

This chain links TRBV20-1 with TRBJ1-5; D ambiguous. The CDR3 consists of 16 residues. Trimming removed 3 bases at V and 0 bases at J, with 15 bases between. The V gene's germline CDR1 is DFQATT and CDR2 SNEGSKA (reference sequence). The CDR3 is CSASPFDEYSNQPQHF. CDR3 sequence (DNA): TGCAGTGCTAGTCCATTTGACGAGTATAGCAATCAGCCCCAGCATTTT.

This clonotype was detected a few times. V usage is TRBV20-1 and J usage is TRBJ1-5; no clear D. V was clipped by 1 base and J by 7 bases, with 8 bases between them. Germline CDR1 and CDR2: DFQATT and SNEGSKA (reference sequence). CDR3 size: 12 residues. CDR3 nucleotides: TGCAGTGCTAGAGGGATGGGGCAGCCCCAGCATTTT. It codes for CSARGMGQPQHF.

This clonotype has at least ten counts. The chain combines TRBV5-4 with TRBJ2-7; 8 bases match TRBD1. The CDR3 consists of 13 residues. The V gene's germline CDR1 is SGHNT and CDR2 YYREEE (reference sequence). V lost 4 bases and J lost 6; bases outside the gene matches: 6. CDR3 nucleotide sequence: TGTGCCAGCAGCCTAGGGACAGGACGCGAGCAGTACTTC. Translating it yields CASSLGTGREQYF.

The chain joins TRBV20-1 to TRBJ2-1; TRBD1 matches at 10 bases. CDR1 DFQATT and CDR2 SNEGSKA come from the germline V gene (reference sequence). Trimming took 2 bases from V and 4 from J; bases not matched to a gene: 5. The CDR3 runs 15 residues. The CDR3 loop is CSARSRTGGYNEQFF. The CDR3 DNA follows: TGCAGTGCTAGATCCCGGACAGGGGGGTACAATGAGCAGTTCTTC.

This clonotype came up many times. The chain recombines TRBV20-1 with TRBJ2-7, with D unresolved. Per the germline V gene, CDR1 is DFQATT and CDR2 is SNEGSKA (reference sequence). This CDR3 is built from 11 residues. The V end was cut by 2 bases, the J end by 4 bases, with 6 bases between. CDR3 coding DNA: TGCAGTGCTAGACGAGAGTACGAGCAGTACTTC. It translates to CSARREYEQYF.

This clonotype showed up many times. The chain has TRBV3-1 and TRBJ1-5; D is unclear. Trimming took off 1 base at V and 0 bases at J, with 7 bases between the two ends. CDR1 LGHDT and CDR2 YNNKEL come from the germline V gene (reference sequence). CDR3 length: 15 amino acids. For the CDR3, the DNA is TGTGCCAGCAGCCAAGGAGATTATAGCAATCAGCCCCAGCATTTT. Translated: CASSQGDYSNQPQHF.

This CDR3 reads CSVEHGVDIQYF. The DNA of the CDR3 is TGCAGCGTTGAACATGGGGTGGACATTCAGTACTTC. The chain combines TRBV29-1 with TRBJ2-4; D gene unclear. Germline V gene data show CDR1 as SQVTM and CDR2 as ANQGSEA. The CDR3 spans 12 residues. Trimming removed 2 bases from V and 8 bases from J, with 10 bases in between.